A single sample is the source of the 10 T cell receptor beta chains below, sequenced in a study of T cells after posttransplantation cyclophosphamide. Profiled with immunoSEQ multiplex PCR; TCRdb holds only in-frame clones, not every one. This sample has roughly 14,000 clones; under 85% occur once, and the top ten carry 0.65% to 0.85%. Sequences were obtained from memory CD4+ T cells sorted from PBMCs. The source of these receptors is a man in his fifties or sixties in good health, CMV-negative, and a related stem cell transplant donor.

The chain couples TRBV11-3 to TRBJ2-5, with D possibly matching TRBD2 (6 bases). CDR1 SGHNT and CDR2 YENEEA come from the germline V gene. V lost 6 bases and J lost 2, with 22 bases in between. This CDR3 is built from 17 residues. The CDR3 here is CASSPGLPLGLQETQYF. The DNA for the CDR3 is TGTGCCAGCAGTCCTGGACTACCTCTAGGGCTACAAGAGACCCAGTACTTC. The variable domain in full, completed from reference TRBV11-3 and TRBJ2-5, reads EAGVVQSPRYKIIEKKQPVAFWCNPISGHNTLYWYLQNLGQGPELLIRYENEEAVDDSQLPKDRFSAERLKGVDSTLKIQPAELGDSAVYLCASSPGLPLGLQETQYFGPGTRLLVL.

This clone was detected a few times. J is TRBJ2-2 and V is TRBV11-3; a possible D gene is TRBD2 (5 bases). Germline V CDR1 and CDR2: SGHNT, YENEEA. Trimming pared 4 bases from V and 7 bases from J, leaving 10 bases between. The length of the CDR3 is 13 residues. The CDR3 sequence: CASSSYRDGELFF. In DNA form, the CDR3 reads TGTGCCAGCAGCTCCTACCGGGACGGGGAGCTGTTTTTT.

J is TRBJ1-4 and V is TRBV4-3; D unresolved. Looked up from germline, CDR1 is LGHNA and CDR2 is YSLEER. This CDR3 contains 17 residues. Trimming stripped 0 bases from V and 8 bases from J, with 19 bases between. This CDR3 is CASSQEVLTVGWEKLFF. As DNA, the CDR3 is TGCGCCAGCAGCCAAGAAGTATTAACAGTCGGTTGGGAAAAACTGTTTTTT.

This sequence joins TRBV18 and TRBJ1-2, with a tentative D call TRBD1 (5 bases). The length of the CDR3 is 13 residues. CDR1 and CDR2 from the germline V gene are KGHSH and LQKENI. With 5 bases removed from V and 0 bases from J, the gap between germline ends came to 7 bases. The CDR3 loop reads CASSGGANYGYTF. In nucleotides, the CDR3 is TGTGCCAGCTCAGGAGGGGCTAACTATGGCTACACCTTC.

The V gene is TRBV11-3, the J gene TRBJ2-3, with D hard to call. Deletions cut 2 bases from V and 6 bases from J, with 12 bases between. Germline CDR1 reads SGHNT; CDR2 reads YENEEA. The CDR3 is made up of 14 amino acids. This CDR3 reads CASSLSLEHDTQYF. In DNA, the CDR3 is TGTGCCAGCAGCTTATCTCTAGAGCATGATACGCAGTATTTT.

This clone was counted between two and nine times. The chain has TRBV5-1 and TRBJ2-2; D perhaps matches TRBD2 (5 bases). The germline CDR1 and CDR2 sequences are SGHRS and YFSETQ. V was cut by 1 base and J by 7 bases, with 14 bases left in between. The CDR3 runs 15 residues. The CDR3: CASSLLSPSGGELFF. The CDR3 nucleotides read TGCGCCAGCAGCTTGCTCTCCCCCAGCGGCGGGGAGCTGTTTTTT.

This rearrangement joins TRBV27 to TRBJ2-4, with D perhaps matching TRBD1 (7 bases). The length of the CDR3 is 13 residues. Looked up from germline, CDR1 is MNHEY and CDR2 is SMNVEV (reference sequence). V was clipped by 5 bases and J by 6 bases, with 11 bases between them. CDR3 sequence reads: CASSMRDRNIQYF. The CDR3 DNA follows: TGTGCCAGCAGTATGCGGGACAGAAACATTCAGTACTTC.

The chain employs TRBV7-2 and TRBJ2-1; tentatively, D is TRBD2 (7 bases). This CDR3 is built from 15 residues. The germline V gene has CDR1 SGHTA and CDR2 FQGNSA. V lost 5 bases, J lost 6 bases, and 17 bases lay in between. CDR3 amino acids: CASSREVGGANEQFF. For the CDR3, the DNA is TGTGCCAGCAGCAGGGAGGTTGGGGGGGCCAATGAGCAGTTCTTC.

This clone has just one count. This chain uses TRBV2 with TRBJ2-3, with 7 bases identical to TRBD1. CDR1 SNHLY and CDR2 FYNNEI come from the germline V gene. This CDR3 has 16 amino acids. V was pared by 5 bases and J by 0 bases, with 8 bases of the junction left unmatched. CDR3 amino acids: CASSTSRDSSTDTQYF. The CDR3, as DNA: TGTGCCAGCAGTACCTCTCGGGACAGTAGCACAGATACGCAGTATTTT. Based on the CDR3 plus reference TRBV2 and TRBJ2-3, the full variable domain is EPEVTQTPSHQVTQMGQEVILRCVPISNHLYFYWYRQILGQKVEFLVSFYNNEISEKSEIFDDQFSVERPDGSNFTLKIRSTKLEDSAMYFCASSTSRDSSTDTQYFGPGTRLTVL.

The chain has TRBV11-2 and TRBJ2-7; 14 bases are shared with TRBD2. CDR1 and CDR2 from the germline V gene are SGHAT and FQNNGV. The CDR3 length is 16 residues. V dropped 2 bases and J dropped 3; count of bases not matched to a gene: 3. As DNA, the CDR3 is TGTGCCAGCAGCTTAAGGACTAGCGGGAGGTTCTACGAGCAGTACTTC. Encoded protein: CASSLRTSGRFYEQYF.